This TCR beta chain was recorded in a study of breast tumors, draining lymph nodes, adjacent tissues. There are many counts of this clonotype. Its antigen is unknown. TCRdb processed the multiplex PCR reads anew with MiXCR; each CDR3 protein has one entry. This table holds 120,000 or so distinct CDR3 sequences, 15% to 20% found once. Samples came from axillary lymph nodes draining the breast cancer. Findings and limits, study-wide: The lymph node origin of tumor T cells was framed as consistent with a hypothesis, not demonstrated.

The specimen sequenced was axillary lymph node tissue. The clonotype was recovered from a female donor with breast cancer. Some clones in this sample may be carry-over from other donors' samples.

The CDR3 nucleotides read TGCAGCGTTGAAGGGACTGGCGGGAGTAGGGTGACCCAGTACTTC. This encodes CSVEGTGGSRVTQYF. V and J are TRBV29-1 and TRBJ2-5, with TRBD2 matching 7 bases. The CDR3 runs 15 residues. In germline, CDR1 is SQVTM, CDR2 ANQGSEA. The ends lost 1 base at V and 7 bases at J; junction bases unmatched: 12.